Following are 10 T cell receptor beta chains from one sample sequenced in a study of blood T cells in healthy people across ages (dated by TCRdb to the mid-2010s). To prepare the library, 5' RACE was applied. Sequenced using an Illumina HiSeq 2500. A second PCR of about 6 to 11 cycles was run with a J-beta primer mix and a sample-barcoded 5' primer. The raw public data were reprocessed by TCRdb itself: fastp quality trimming at Q25, MiXCR clonotype calling, in-frame beta chains only. Each CDR3 protein gets just one entry, which takes the most common genes and DNA from the rows behind it. Within this sample are hundreds of thousands of distinct CDR3 sequences, with approximately 60% of them counted one time only. The ten largest make up roughly 25% of the sample. The material sequenced was blood. These receptors all come from a man aged 40-55 years in good health.

Comments on this clonotype: Given a much more abundant clone one base away, this may be a read error. Here the CDR3 reads CASGLGQGYQETQYF. The CDR3 coding sequence is TGTGCTAGTGGACTGGGACAGGGGTACCAAGAGACCCAGTACTTC. This sequence joins TRBV12-5 and TRBJ2-5, with 10 positions matching TRBD1. V was clipped by 6 bases and J by 0 bases; unmatched bases: 4. Germline-derived CDR1 and CDR2 are LGHNT and FRNRAP. The CDR3 extends over 15 amino acids. Based on the CDR3 plus reference TRBV12-5 and TRBJ2-5, the full variable domain is DARVTQTPRHKVTEMGQEVTMRCQPILGHNTVFWYRQTMMQGLELLAYFRNRAPLDDSGMPKDRFSAEMPDATLATLKIQPSEPRDSAVYFCASGLGQGYQETQYFGPGTRLLVL.

This clonotype came up a few times. The chain has TRBV7-2 and TRBJ2-7; TRBD2 might be the D (6 bases). The germline V gene has CDR1 SGHTA and CDR2 FQGNSA. This CDR3 has 16 amino acids. V was cut by 5 bases and J by 1 base, with 18 bases left in between. CDR3 nucleotides: TGTGCCAGCAGCCCCAACGGGAGAGCCCCTTCCTACGAGCAGTACTTC. Residues: CASSPNGRAPSYEQYF.

The chain couples TRBV4-2 to TRBJ1-5; D is possibly TRBD1 (5 bases). Trimming left V 5 bases short and J 6 bases short, with 20 bases between. CDR1 LGHNA and CDR2 YNFKEQ come from the germline V gene. The length of the CDR3 is 16 residues. The CDR3 loop reads CASSLSGREVGQPQHF. CDR3 nucleotides: TGTGCCAGCAGCTTAAGCGGCAGGGAGGTGGGTCAGCCCCAGCATTTT.

This clonotype has more than one count but fewer than ten. Here the CDR3 DNA reads TGCAGCGTTCTACACCTCATCTATGGCTACACCTTC. It translates to CSVLHLIYGYTF. The rearrangement links TRBV29-1 to TRBJ1-2; D not certain. CDR1 and CDR2 from the germline V gene are SQVTM and ANQGSEA. Trimming pared 5 bases from V and 4 bases from J, leaving 11 bases between. The CDR3 is 12 residues long.

J is TRBJ2-7 and V is TRBV7-8, with no clear D. The CDR3 is made up of 15 amino acids. Trimming stripped 0 bases from V and 3 bases from J, with 12 bases between. The germline V gene encodes CDR1 SGHVS and CDR2 FQNEAQ. CDR3 sequence (DNA): TGTGCCAGCAGCTTAGCGCCTATGGCAAGCTACGAGCAGTACTTC. Amino acids: CASSLAPMASYEQYF.

V gene TRBV20-1 combines with J gene TRBJ1-4; 12 bases align to TRBD1. The CDR3 spans 16 residues. Germline V gives CDR1 DFQATT, CDR2 SNEGSKA (reference sequence). After removal of 5 bases from V and 5 bases from J, the junction contained 9 bases not matched to a gene. As DNA, the CDR3 is TGCAGTGCTTACCGGGACAGGGGGCGGGCGAATGAAAAACTGTTTTTT. This encodes CSAYRDRGRANEKLFF.

This clonotype turned up a few times. The chain carries TRBV28 and TRBJ2-5; 7 bases line up with TRBD2. CDR1 and CDR2 from the germline V gene are MDHEN and SYDVKM. V lost 5 bases, J lost 2 bases, and 8 bases stayed unmatched. The CDR3 consists of 15 residues. Here the CDR3 reads CASSLPGLTQETQYF. The CDR3 DNA is TGTGCCAGCAGTCTACCGGGACTAACTCAAGAGACCCAGTACTTC. The whole variable domain, filled in from reference TRBV28 and TRBJ2-5, reads DVKVTQSSRYLVKRTGEKVFLECVQDMDHENMFWYRQDPGLGLRLIYFSYDVKMKEKGDIPEGYSVSREKKERFSLILESASTNQTSMYLCASSLPGLTQETQYFGPGTRLLVL.

The chain links TRBV7-8 to TRBJ2-2; 8 bases align to TRBD2. This CDR3 spans 16 amino acids. With V trimmed by 4 bases and J by 2 bases, 6 bases remained unmatched. The germline V gene has CDR1 SGHVS and CDR2 FQNEAQ. In DNA, the CDR3 is TGTGCCAGCAGCTACGGAGCGGGGGAAAACACCGGGGAGCTGTTTTTT. It yields the protein CASSYGAGENTGELFF.

The genes are TRBV11-3 and TRBJ2-3, with a weak D call TRBD2 (6 bases). The CDR3 is made up of 15 amino acids. Per the germline V gene, CDR1 is SGHNT and CDR2 is YENEEA. V shed 5 bases and J shed 5 bases, with 17 bases lying between them. DNA of the CDR3: TGTGCCAGCAGCCACCCGGAGGGGTATCAAGATACGCAGTATTTT. As protein: CASSHPEGYQDTQYF.

This clonotype was counted only a few times. V usage is TRBV7-2 and J usage is TRBJ2-5; possibly TRBD1 for D (5 bases). The CDR3 extends over 16 amino acids. CDR1 is SGHTA and CDR2 is FQGNSA in the germline V gene. The ends were cut back, 3 bases at V and 5 bases at J, with 19 bases in the middle. The CDR3 nucleotides read TGTGCCAGCAGCTTGGGGCCGGGCCGGAAGAAGGAGACCCAGTACTTC. Translation: CASSLGPGRKKETQYF.